Listed below are T cell receptor beta chains from one sample, sequenced in a study of Graves' ophthalmopathy and Graves' hyperthyroidism. One entry per CDR3 protein results from TCRdb running MiXCR on the multiplex PCR reads. Seen here are approximately 460,000 distinct CDR3 sequences, approximately 14% observed once, and the top ten hold about a tenth. Sequencing was done on a sample of blood. The origin of the receptors is a woman aged 30 to 39 with Graves' ophthalmopathy. Each CDR3 is given with its conserved first and last residue. Fields, in order: clone size, V gene, D gene, J gene, CDR3 length, CDR3 protein, CDR3 DNA. D genes are given only for firm matches. Rows give clone size only sometimes, using once, few, many, or a class for an expanded clone.

abundance: many
v_gene: TRBV20-1
d_gene: -
j_gene: TRBJ2-5
len: 13
CDR3aa: CSVVREPQETQYF
CDR3nt: TGCAGCGTAGTCCGGGAGCCCCAAGAGACCCAGTACTTC

abundance: many
v_gene: TRBV12-3/TRBV12-4
d_gene: TRBD2
j_gene: TRBJ2-7
len: 15
CDR3aa: CASSLPGTSTYEQYF
CDR3nt: TGTGCCAGCAGTCTACCCGGGACTAGCACCTACGAGCAGTACTTC

abundance: few
v_gene: TRBV19
d_gene: -
j_gene: TRBJ2-5
len: 16
CDR3aa: CASSDDGGYLSETQYF
CDR3nt: TGTGCCAGTAGTGATGATGGCGGATACCTATCTGAGACCCAGTACTTC

abundance: many
v_gene: TRBV28
d_gene: -
j_gene: TRBJ2-7
len: 13
CDR3aa: CALSAAPSYEQYF
CDR3nt: TGTGCCCTGTCGGCAGCCCCTTCCTACGAGCAGTACTTC

abundance: many
v_gene: TRBV28
d_gene: -
j_gene: TRBJ1-2
len: 14
CDR3aa: CASTSPGSAKGYTF
CDR3nt: TGTGCCAGCACCTCCCCGGGATCGGCTAAGGGCTACACCTTC

abundance: many
v_gene: TRBV12-3/TRBV12-4
d_gene: -
j_gene: TRBJ2-5
len: 16
CDR3aa: CASSSVLALLQETQYF
CDR3nt: TGTGCCAGCAGTTCTGTTCTAGCGCTGCTCCAAGAGACCCAGTACTTC

abundance: many
v_gene: TRBV12-3/TRBV12-4
d_gene: -
j_gene: TRBJ1-6
len: 16
CDR3aa: CASSTTNRGFDSPLHF
CDR3nt: TGTGCCAGCAGCACGACAAATCGGGGGTTCGATTCACCCCTCCACTTT

abundance: many
v_gene: TRBV24-1
d_gene: -
j_gene: TRBJ1-1
len: 12
CDR3aa: CATSESTGKAFF
CDR3nt: TGTGCCACCAGTGAATCCACAGGTAAAGCTTTCTTT

abundance: many
v_gene: TRBV7-2
d_gene: -
j_gene: TRBJ2-2
len: 14
CDR3aa: CASSPSWGAGELFF
CDR3nt: TGTGCCAGCAGCCCCAGCTGGGGGGCCGGGGAGCTGTTTTTT

abundance: -
v_gene: TRBV10-3
d_gene: TRBD2
j_gene: TRBJ2-7
len: 15
CDR3aa: CATHGAGVAVYEQYF
CDR3nt: TGTGCCACCCATGGGGCGGGAGTCGCCGTTTACGAGCAGTACTTC

abundance: many
v_gene: TRBV5-1
d_gene: -
j_gene: TRBJ2-5
len: 16
CDR3aa: CASSAFRSLGKETQYF
CDR3nt: TGCGCCAGCAGCGCTTTTAGGTCCCTTGGTAAAGAGACCCAGTACTTC

abundance: once
v_gene: TRBV6-1
d_gene: -
j_gene: TRBJ2-2
len: 15
CDR3aa: CASSRQPTSTGELFF
CDR3nt: TGTGCCAGCAGCAGACAGCCAACTAGCACCGGGGAGCTGTTTTTT